These 2 T cell receptor beta chains originate from one sample sequenced in a study of shared clonotypes between healthy human individuals. Assay: immunoSEQ multiplex PCR; the TCRdb copy retains only in-frame clones and omits some. The sample records fewer than 400,000 clones, around 67% being singletons. The source material was memory CD4+ T cells sorted from blood. Subset of the sample: CD45RA-negative fraction. The origin of the receptors is a man between 25 and 39 years old in good health.

In this sample, this clone turned up a few times. This rearrangement joins TRBV28 to TRBJ2-1; 9 positions agree with TRBD2. The CDR3 is 13 residues long. The trim removed 8 bases at V and 3 bases at J, leaving 2 bases unmatched. Per the germline V gene, CDR1 is MDHEN and CDR2 is SYDVKM. This CDR3 is CASGTSIYNEQFF. DNA for the CDR3: TGTGCCAGCGGGACTAGCATCTACAATGAGCAGTTCTTC.

Only one count was recorded for this clone. V usage is TRBV7-2 and J usage is TRBJ1-5, with D hard to call. Looked up from germline, CDR1 is SGHTA and CDR2 is FQGNSA. The CDR3 covers 15 residues. V was pared by 5 bases and J by 4 bases, with 15 bases between. The CDR3 DNA sequence: TGTGCCAGCAGCCTTCGCCCGGCACAGAATCAGCCCCAGCATTTT. It translates to CASSLRPAQNQPQHF. Full variable domain (outside the CDR3, taken from reference TRBV7-2 and TRBJ1-5): GAGVSQSPSNKVTEKGKDVELRCDPISGHTALYWYRQSLGQGLEFLIYFQGNSAPDKSGLPSDRFSAERTGGSVSTLTIQRTQQEDSAVYLCASSLRPAQNQPQHFGDGTRLSIL.